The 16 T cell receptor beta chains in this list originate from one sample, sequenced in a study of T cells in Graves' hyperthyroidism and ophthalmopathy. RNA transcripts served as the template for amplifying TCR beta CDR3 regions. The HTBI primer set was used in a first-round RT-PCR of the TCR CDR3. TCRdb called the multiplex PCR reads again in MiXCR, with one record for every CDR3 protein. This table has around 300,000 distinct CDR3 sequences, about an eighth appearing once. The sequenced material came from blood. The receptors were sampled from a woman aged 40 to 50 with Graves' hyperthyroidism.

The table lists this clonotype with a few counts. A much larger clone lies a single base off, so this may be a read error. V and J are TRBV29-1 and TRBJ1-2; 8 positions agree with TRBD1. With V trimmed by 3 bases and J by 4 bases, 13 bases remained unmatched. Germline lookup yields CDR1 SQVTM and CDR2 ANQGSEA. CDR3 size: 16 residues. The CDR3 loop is CSVDTRGLVHSYGYTF. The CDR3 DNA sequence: TGCAGCGTTGATACCAGGGGGCTCGTCCATAGCTATGGCTACACCTTC.

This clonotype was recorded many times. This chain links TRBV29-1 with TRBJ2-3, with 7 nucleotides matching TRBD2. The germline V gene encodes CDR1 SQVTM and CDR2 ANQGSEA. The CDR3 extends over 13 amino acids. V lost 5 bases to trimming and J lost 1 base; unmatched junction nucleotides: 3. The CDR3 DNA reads TGCAGCGTTAGCGGGATGGGCACAGATACGCAGTATTTT. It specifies CSVSGMGTDTQYF.

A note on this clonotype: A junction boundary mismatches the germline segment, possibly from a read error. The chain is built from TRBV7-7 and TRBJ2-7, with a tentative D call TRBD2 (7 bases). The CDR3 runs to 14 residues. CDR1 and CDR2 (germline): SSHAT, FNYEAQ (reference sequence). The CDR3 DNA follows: TGTGCTAGCAGCTTAGGGGGGGGTGGGCACGAGCAGTACTTC. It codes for CASSLGGGGHEQYF.

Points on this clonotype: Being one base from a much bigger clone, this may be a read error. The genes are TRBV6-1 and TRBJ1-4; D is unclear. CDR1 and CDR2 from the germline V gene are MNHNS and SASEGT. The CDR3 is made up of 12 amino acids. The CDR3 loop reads CARSEANEKLFF. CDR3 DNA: TGTGCCCGCAGTGAAGCTAATGAAAAACTGTTTTTT.

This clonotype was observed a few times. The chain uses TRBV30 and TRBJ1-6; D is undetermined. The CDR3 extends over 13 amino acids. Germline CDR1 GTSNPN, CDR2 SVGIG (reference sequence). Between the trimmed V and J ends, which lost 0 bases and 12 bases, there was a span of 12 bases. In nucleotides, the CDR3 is TGTGCCTGGAGTGTCGGGCACGAGCTACCCCTCCACTTT. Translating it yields CAWSVGHELPLHF.

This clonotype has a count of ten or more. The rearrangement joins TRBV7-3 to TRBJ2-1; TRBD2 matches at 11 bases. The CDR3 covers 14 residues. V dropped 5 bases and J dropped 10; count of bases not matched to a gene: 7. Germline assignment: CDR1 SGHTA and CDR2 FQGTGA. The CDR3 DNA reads TGTGCCAGCAGCCATAGCGGGAGGGCCGGGGAGCAGTTCTTC. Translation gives CASSHSGRAGEQFF.

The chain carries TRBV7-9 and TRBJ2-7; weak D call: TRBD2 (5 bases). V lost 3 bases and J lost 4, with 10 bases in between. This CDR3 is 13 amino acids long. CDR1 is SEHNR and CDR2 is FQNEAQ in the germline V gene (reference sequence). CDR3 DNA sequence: TGTGCCAGCAGCTTCTCCGGAGGATACGAGCAGTACTTC. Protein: CASSFSGGYEQYF.

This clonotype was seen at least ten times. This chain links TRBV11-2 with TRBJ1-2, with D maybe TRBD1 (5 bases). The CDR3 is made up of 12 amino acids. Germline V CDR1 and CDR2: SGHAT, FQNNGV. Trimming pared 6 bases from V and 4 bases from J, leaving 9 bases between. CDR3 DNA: TGTGCCAGCAGTGCCGACAGCTATGGCTACACCTTC. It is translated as CASSADSYGYTF.

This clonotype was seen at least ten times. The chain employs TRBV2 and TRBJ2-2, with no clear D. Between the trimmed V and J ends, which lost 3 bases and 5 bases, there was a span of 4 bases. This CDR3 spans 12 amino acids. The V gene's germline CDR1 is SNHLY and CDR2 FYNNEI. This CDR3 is CASSERTGELFF. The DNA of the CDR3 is TGTGCCAGCAGTGAGAGGACCGGGGAGCTGTTTTTT.

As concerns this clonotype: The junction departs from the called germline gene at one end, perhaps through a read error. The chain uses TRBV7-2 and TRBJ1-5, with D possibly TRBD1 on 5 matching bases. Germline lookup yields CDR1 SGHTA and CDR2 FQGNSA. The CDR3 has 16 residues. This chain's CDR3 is CASSQGAGGDNQPQHF. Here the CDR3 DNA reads TGCGCCAGCAGCCAAGGGGCGGGGGGGGACAATCAGCCCCAGCATTTT.

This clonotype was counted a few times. CDR3 nucleotides: TGCAGTGCTAGGGAAACTAGCGGGAGGGCTTTGGGGCAGTTCTTC. This codes for CSARETSGRALGQFF. The V gene is TRBV20-1, the J gene TRBJ2-1; 13 bases line up with TRBD2. CDR3 size: 15 residues. V lost 3 bases to trimming and J lost 12 bases; unmatched junction nucleotides: 11. Germline V lookup: CDR1 DFQATT, CDR2 SNEGSKA (reference sequence).

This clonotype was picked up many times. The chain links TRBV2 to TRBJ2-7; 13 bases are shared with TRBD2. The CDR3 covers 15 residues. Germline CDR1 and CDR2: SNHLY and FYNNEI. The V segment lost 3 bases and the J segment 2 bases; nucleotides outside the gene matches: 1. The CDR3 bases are TGTGCCAGCAGTGAGGGACTAGCGGGGACCTACGAGCAGTACTTC. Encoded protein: CASSEGLAGTYEQYF.

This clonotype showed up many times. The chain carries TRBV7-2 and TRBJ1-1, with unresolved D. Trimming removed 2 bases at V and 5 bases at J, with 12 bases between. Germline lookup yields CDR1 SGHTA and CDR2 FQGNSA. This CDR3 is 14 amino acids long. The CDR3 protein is CASSLNGVGTEAFF. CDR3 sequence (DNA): TGTGCCAGCAGCTTAAACGGAGTGGGAACTGAAGCTTTCTTT.

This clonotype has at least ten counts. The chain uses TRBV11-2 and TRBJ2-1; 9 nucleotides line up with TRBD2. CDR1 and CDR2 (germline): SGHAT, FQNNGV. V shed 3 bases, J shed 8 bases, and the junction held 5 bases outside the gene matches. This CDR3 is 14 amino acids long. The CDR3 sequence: CASSFSGSSYEQFF. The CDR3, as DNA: TGTGCCAGCAGCTTTAGCGGGAGCAGCTATGAGCAGTTCTTC. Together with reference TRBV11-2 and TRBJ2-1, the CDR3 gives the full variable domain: EAGVAQSPRYKIIEKRQSVAFWCNPISGHATLYWYQQILGQGPKLLIQFQNNGVVDDSQLPKDRFSAERLKGVDSTLKIQPAKLEDSAVYLCASSFSGSSYEQFFGPGTRLTVL.

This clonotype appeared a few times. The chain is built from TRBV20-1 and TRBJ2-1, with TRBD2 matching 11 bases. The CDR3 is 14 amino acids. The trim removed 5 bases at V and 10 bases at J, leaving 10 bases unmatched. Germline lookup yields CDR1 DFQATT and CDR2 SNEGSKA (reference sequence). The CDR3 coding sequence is TGCAGTGCTCCCACTAGCGGGAGAGGGTGGGAGCAGTTCTTC. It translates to CSAPTSGRGWEQFF.

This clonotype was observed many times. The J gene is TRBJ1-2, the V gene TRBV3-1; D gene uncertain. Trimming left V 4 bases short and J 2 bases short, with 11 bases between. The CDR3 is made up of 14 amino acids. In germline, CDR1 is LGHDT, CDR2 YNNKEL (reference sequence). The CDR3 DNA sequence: TGTGCCAGCAGCCCCCGGACCATGAACTATGGCTACACCTTC. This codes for CASSPRTMNYGYTF. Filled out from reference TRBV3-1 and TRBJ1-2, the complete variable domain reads DTAVSQTPKYLVTQMGNDKSIKCEQNLGHDTMYWYKQDSKKFLKIMFSYNNKELIINETVPNRFSPKSPDKAHLNLHINSLELGDSAVYFCASSPRTMNYGYTFGSGTRLTVV.